These T cell receptor beta chains were read from a single sample in a study of shared clonotypes between healthy human individuals. The table came from immunoSEQ multiplex PCR; TCRdb's copy has only in-frame clones and leaves some out. The sample lists 950,000 to 1,200,000 clones, approximately 77% occurring once. Material for sequencing was memory CD4+ T cells from PBMCs. The receptors here all came from a man younger than 30 in good health. Some clones in this sample may be carry-over from other donors' samples. Each CDR3 is given with its conserved first and last residue. Each record gives: J gene, D gene, clone size, V gene, CDR3 protein, CDR3 DNA. The D gene is left open where the match is weak. Expanded clones get a size class; other rows say once, few or many, or leave the size out.

J gene: TRBJ2-3
D gene: NA
clone size: NA
V gene: TRBV5-4
CDR3 protein: CASSFRESTDTQYF
CDR3 DNA: TGTGCCAGCAGCTTCAGGGAAAGCACAGATACGCAGTATTTT

J gene: TRBJ2-7
D gene: NA
clone size: NA
V gene: TRBV11-3
CDR3 protein: CASSLGGDSYEQYF
CDR3 DNA: TGTGCCAGCAGCTTAGGCGGGGATTCCTACGAGCAGTACTTC

J gene: TRBJ2-4
D gene: NA
clone size: NA
V gene: TRBV6-1
CDR3 protein: CASSVPLLAKNIQYF
CDR3 DNA: TGTGCCAGCAGTGTTCCCCTTTTAGCCAAAAACATTCAGTACTTC

J gene: TRBJ2-7
D gene: NA
clone size: few
V gene: TRBV7-9
CDR3 protein: CASSFISGSDEQYF
CDR3 DNA: TGTGCCAGCAGCTTTATTTCGGGATCGGACGAGCAGTACTTC

J gene: TRBJ1-1
D gene: NA
clone size: NA
V gene: TRBV11-2
CDR3 protein: CASSFHGGTEAFF
CDR3 DNA: TGTGCCAGCAGCTTTCACGGGGGGACTGAAGCTTTCTTT

J gene: TRBJ2-1
D gene: NA
clone size: NA
V gene: TRBV5-1
CDR3 protein: CASSPETGYNEQFF
CDR3 DNA: TGCGCCAGCAGCCCAGAGACAGGTTACAATGAGCAGTTCTTC

J gene: TRBJ1-2
D gene: NA
clone size: once
V gene: TRBV4-1
CDR3 protein: CASSQDRVRGVYGYTF
CDR3 DNA: TGCGCCAGCAGCCAAGATAGGGTCAGGGGAGTGTATGGCTACACCTTC

J gene: TRBJ2-3
D gene: TRBD2
clone size: few
V gene: TRBV9
CDR3 protein: CASSVREGRTDTQYF
CDR3 DNA: TGTGCCAGCAGCGTCCGGGAGGGCAGGACAGATACGCAGTATTTT

J gene: TRBJ2-3
D gene: NA
clone size: NA
V gene: TRBV2
CDR3 protein: CASREALSTQYF
CDR3 DNA: TGTGCCAGCAGGGAGGCCCTGAGTACGCAGTATTTT

J gene: TRBJ2-7
D gene: TRBD2
clone size: NA
V gene: TRBV5-8
CDR3 protein: CASSPGLAGVWIYEQYF
CDR3 DNA: TGTGCCAGCAGCCCGGGACTAGCGGGAGTTTGGATCTACGAGCAGTACTTC

J gene: TRBJ2-5
D gene: NA
clone size: few
V gene: TRBV28
CDR3 protein: CASDGSGQETQYF
CDR3 DNA: TGTGCCAGCGACGGCAGCGGACAAGAGACCCAGTACTTC

J gene: TRBJ2-3
D gene: NA
clone size: NA
V gene: TRBV6-4
CDR3 protein: CASYTDYAGSPGQYF
CDR3 DNA: TGTGCCAGCTACACCGACTACGCGGGGTCCCCGGGGCAGTATTTT

J gene: TRBJ2-7
D gene: NA
clone size: NA
V gene: TRBV7-3
CDR3 protein: CASSLLQGYEQYF
CDR3 DNA: TGTGCCAGCAGCCTATTACAGGGCTACGAGCAGTACTTC

J gene: TRBJ2-7
D gene: TRBD1
clone size: NA
V gene: TRBV5-1
CDR3 protein: CASSFLGQGYEQYF
CDR3 DNA: TGCGCCAGCAGCTTCTTAGGACAGGGCTACGAGCAGTACTTC

J gene: TRBJ1-2
D gene: NA
clone size: many
V gene: TRBV5-3
CDR3 protein: CARSSRTARSYGYTF
CDR3 DNA: TGTGCCAGAAGTTCTCGGACAGCCAGGAGCTATGGCTACACCTTC

J gene: TRBJ2-3
D gene: NA
clone size: NA
V gene: TRBV7-8
CDR3 protein: CASTRSTDTQYF
CDR3 DNA: TGTGCCAGCACGAGGAGCACAGATACGCAGTATTTT

J gene: TRBJ1-4
D gene: NA
clone size: NA
V gene: TRBV27
CDR3 protein: CASSGRGAEKLFF
CDR3 DNA: TGTGCCAGCTCAGGGAGGGGAGCTGAAAAACTGTTTTTT

J gene: TRBJ1-2
D gene: NA
clone size: NA
V gene: TRBV27
CDR3 protein: CASSNLGAGGWGYTF
CDR3 DNA: TGTGCCAGCAGTAACCTAGGGGCCGGAGGATGGGGCTACACCTTC

J gene: TRBJ1-1
D gene: NA
clone size: NA
V gene: TRBV18
CDR3 protein: CASSPTRGTEAFF
CDR3 DNA: TGTGCCAGCTCACCAACTCGTGGCACTGAAGCTTTCTTT

J gene: TRBJ1-5
D gene: TRBD1
clone size: NA
V gene: TRBV18
CDR3 protein: CASSLDRVNQPQHF
CDR3 DNA: TGTGCCAGCTCACTGGACAGGGTCAATCAGCCCCAGCATTTT

J gene: TRBJ1-1
D gene: NA
clone size: NA
V gene: TRBV11-2
CDR3 protein: CASSLTRGGEGAFF
CDR3 DNA: TGTGCCAGCAGCTTAACGCGGGGGGGAGAGGGAGCTTTCTTT

J gene: TRBJ2-7
D gene: NA
clone size: NA
V gene: TRBV20-1
CDR3 protein: CSASRRDEQYF
CDR3 DNA: TGCAGTGCTAGCCGACGAGACGAGCAGTACTTC

J gene: TRBJ1-2
D gene: NA
clone size: few
V gene: TRBV29-1
CDR3 protein: CSVAAWGGGYGYTF
CDR3 DNA: TGCAGCGTCGCCGCCTGGGGGGGCGGCTATGGCTACACCTTC

J gene: TRBJ2-7
D gene: NA
clone size: NA
V gene: TRBV5-6
CDR3 protein: CASRGQDLREQYF
CDR3 DNA: TGTGCCAGCCGGGGGCAGGACCTTCGGGAGCAGTACTTC

J gene: TRBJ1-2
D gene: NA
clone size: NA
V gene: TRBV9
CDR3 protein: CASSVGPGDGYTF
CDR3 DNA: TGTGCCAGCAGCGTAGGCCCGGGGGACGGCTACACCTTC

J gene: TRBJ2-7
D gene: NA
clone size: NA
V gene: TRBV5-1
CDR3 protein: CASSTGQGVYEQYF
CDR3 DNA: TGCGCCAGCAGCACGGGACAAGGAGTCTACGAGCAGTACTTC

J gene: TRBJ1-2
D gene: TRBD1
clone size: NA
V gene: TRBV5-1
CDR3 protein: CASSLTGASEGYTF
CDR3 DNA: TGCGCCAGCAGCTTGACAGGGGCCTCTGAAGGCTACACCTTC

J gene: TRBJ1-4
D gene: NA
clone size: NA
V gene: TRBV27
CDR3 protein: CASSFTGEKLFF
CDR3 DNA: TGTGCCAGCAGTTTTACAGGGGAAAAACTGTTTTTT

J gene: TRBJ2-7
D gene: TRBD1
clone size: NA
V gene: TRBV13
CDR3 protein: CASSLSIGQGAREQYF
CDR3 DNA: TGTGCCAGCAGCTTAAGTATCGGACAGGGGGCGAGGGAGCAGTACTTC

J gene: TRBJ2-1
D gene: TRBD2
clone size: NA
V gene: TRBV5-1
CDR3 protein: CASSQFGTSGYNEQFF
CDR3 DNA: TGCGCCAGCAGCCAGTTCGGGACTAGCGGGTACAATGAGCAGTTCTTC

J gene: TRBJ2-1
D gene: TRBD1
clone size: NA
V gene: TRBV27
CDR3 protein: CASSLDYGTGTYNEQFF
CDR3 DNA: TGTGCCAGCAGTTTAGACTACGGGACAGGCACATACAATGAGCAGTTCTTC

J gene: TRBJ2-3
D gene: NA
clone size: NA
V gene: TRBV7-9
CDR3 protein: CASFLRGADTQYF
CDR3 DNA: TGTGCCAGCTTTTTACGGGGCGCAGATACGCAGTATTTT

J gene: TRBJ2-1
D gene: TRBD2
clone size: NA
V gene: TRBV4-1
CDR3 protein: CASSQRTSGNSYNEQFF
CDR3 DNA: TGCGCCAGCAGCCAAAGGACTAGCGGCAACTCCTACAATGAGCAGTTCTTC

J gene: TRBJ2-7
D gene: TRBD2
clone size: NA
V gene: TRBV28
CDR3 protein: CASSLVGLAEYEQYF
CDR3 DNA: TGTGCCAGCAGTTTGGTGGGACTAGCGGAATACGAGCAGTACTTC

J gene: TRBJ2-7
D gene: NA
clone size: NA
V gene: TRBV2
CDR3 protein: CASSGLRSYEQYF
CDR3 DNA: TGTGCCAGCTCAGGGTTAAGATCCTACGAGCAGTACTTC

J gene: TRBJ2-2
D gene: TRBD1
clone size: NA
V gene: TRBV7-9
CDR3 protein: CASSSPRDRGPNTGELFF
CDR3 DNA: TGTGCCAGCAGCTCCCCCAGGGACAGGGGCCCAAACACCGGGGAGCTGTTTTTT

J gene: TRBJ1-3
D gene: TRBD1
clone size: NA
V gene: TRBV15
CDR3 protein: CATSRGQGRGNTIYF
CDR3 DNA: TGTGCCACCAGCAGAGGACAGGGGCGAGGAAACACCATATATTTT

J gene: TRBJ2-5
D gene: TRBD2
clone size: once
V gene: TRBV11-2
CDR3 protein: CASSLLAGSPRETQYF
CDR3 DNA: TGTGCCAGCAGCTTACTAGCGGGAAGTCCGCGAGAGACCCAGTACTTC

J gene: TRBJ1-1
D gene: TRBD1
clone size: NA
V gene: TRBV18
CDR3 protein: CASSQIRDRVEAFF
CDR3 DNA: TGTGCCAGCTCACAGATCCGGGACAGGGTTGAAGCTTTCTTT

J gene: TRBJ2-5
D gene: NA
clone size: NA
V gene: TRBV20-1
CDR3 protein: CSARGETQYF
CDR3 DNA: TGCAGTGCACGAGGAGAGACCCAGTACTTC

J gene: TRBJ1-1
D gene: NA
clone size: NA
V gene: TRBV5-6
CDR3 protein: CASSLVGLNTEAFF
CDR3 DNA: TGTGCCAGCAGCTTGGTGGGGCTGAACACTGAAGCTTTCTTT

J gene: TRBJ2-5
D gene: TRBD1
clone size: NA
V gene: TRBV5-5
CDR3 protein: CASSWGLAGGRQETQYF
CDR3 DNA: TGTGCCAGCAGCTGGGGGCTGGCAGGGGGACGTCAAGAGACCCAGTACTTC

J gene: TRBJ2-7
D gene: NA
clone size: NA
V gene: TRBV29-1
CDR3 protein: CSVRYGRFYEQYF
CDR3 DNA: TGCAGCGTTCGCTACGGAAGGTTCTACGAGCAGTACTTC

J gene: TRBJ2-7
D gene: NA
clone size: few
V gene: TRBV18
CDR3 protein: CASSPRGYEQYF
CDR3 DNA: TGTGCCAGCTCACCAAGGGGCTACGAGCAGTACTTC

J gene: TRBJ2-1
D gene: NA
clone size: NA
V gene: TRBV27
CDR3 protein: CASSTGSYSYNEQFF
CDR3 DNA: TGTGCCAGCAGTACGGGCTCCTACTCCTACAATGAGCAGTTCTTC

J gene: TRBJ2-7
D gene: TRBD2
clone size: NA
V gene: TRBV25-1
CDR3 protein: CASSEVAGVGEQYF
CDR3 DNA: TGTGCCAGCAGTGAGGTAGCGGGAGTGGGGGAGCAGTACTTC

J gene: TRBJ2-1
D gene: NA
clone size: NA
V gene: TRBV9
CDR3 protein: CASSVGQYNEQFF
CDR3 DNA: TGTGCCAGCAGCGTAGGACAGTACAATGAGCAGTTCTTC

J gene: TRBJ1-1
D gene: NA
clone size: NA
V gene: TRBV6-1
CDR3 protein: CASSYYRGNTEAFF
CDR3 DNA: TGTGCCAGCAGTTATTACCGGGGGAACACTGAAGCTTTCTTT

J gene: TRBJ2-7
D gene: NA
clone size: NA
V gene: TRBV6-1
CDR3 protein: CAISLWDPSYEQYF
CDR3 DNA: TGTGCCATTTCACTTTGGGACCCGTCCTACGAGCAGTACTTC

J gene: TRBJ1-2
D gene: NA
clone size: NA
V gene: TRBV6-6
CDR3 protein: CASSFPGDNGYTF
CDR3 DNA: TGTGCCAGCAGTTTTCCGGGGGACAACGGCTACACCTTC

J gene: TRBJ2-2
D gene: TRBD1
clone size: NA
V gene: TRBV19
CDR3 protein: CASSIRQGFTGELFF
CDR3 DNA: TGTGCCAGTAGTATTAGACAGGGTTTCACCGGGGAGCTGTTTTTT